Below are 25 T cell receptor beta chains sequenced from a single sample in a study of tumor-infiltrating lymphocytes in primary liver carcinoma. A primer matching the constant region was used to make TCR beta cDNA from around 460 ng of total RNA. Libraries covering TCR beta were generated through three nested multiplex PCR rounds (using a slightly modified ARM-PCR). Amplification in the first two PCR rounds was performed using TRBV1-TRBV30 forward primers and a C-beta reverse primer for about 10 cycles each. TCRdb analysed the multiplex PCR reads with MiXCR anew, one entry per CDR3 protein. This table has more than 95,000 distinct CDR3 sequences, around 84% appearing once. Unsorted bulk tissue (about 19-33 mg) underwent RNA and DNA co-extraction. The sequenced sample was liver tumor tissue from sampling region 3. Subset given: tumor region T3, left-lateral pole. The source of these receptors is a man in his forties with primary liver carcinoma and hepatitis B virus infection.

In regard to this clonotype: The missing conserved phenylalanine or tryptophan at the end of this CDR3 makes a read error likely. No DNA is shown, since the ends of the CDR3 on it are uncertain; the CDR3 is the one TCRdb lists. The rearrangement uses TRBV6-6 and TRBJ2-7; the D segment call TRBD1 is taken from the table without a DNA check. Both ends counted, the CDR3 spans 12 residues. Germline loops: CDR1 MNHNY, CDR2 SVGAGI (reference sequence). CDR3 residues: CAISRTLGEKYY.

To note about this clonotype: One junction end disagrees with the germline gene, perhaps due to a read error. V is TRBV6-1 and J is TRBJ2-3; 8 nucleotides line up with TRBD2. CDR1 is MNHNS, CDR2 SASEGT, per germline. The CDR3 sequence is 16 residues long. CDR3: CASMELAEVSTDAQYF. DNA of the CDR3: TGTGCCAGCATGGAACTAGCGGAAGTAAGCACAGATGCGCAGTATTTT.

There are a few counts of this clonotype. This clone may be a read error of a much larger clone one base away. This chain connects TRBV7-9 to TRBJ1-5; D ambiguous. This CDR3 spans 13 amino acids. Germline V lookup: CDR1 SEHNR, CDR2 FQNEAQ (reference sequence). V was trimmed by 4 bases and J by 5 bases, leaving 9 bases between them. CDR3 nucleotides: TGTGCCAGCAGCTCCACGGCCGATCAGCCCCAGCATTTT. Its translation is CASSSTADQPQHF.

Regarding this clonotype: At one boundary the junction diverges from the germline segment, which might be a read error. This chain uses TRBV7-9 with TRBJ2-7; the D gene could be TRBD1 or TRBD2 (6 bases each). The CDR3 has 18 residues. Germline loops: CDR1 SEHNR, CDR2 FQNEAQ (reference sequence). The CDR3 coding sequence is TGTGCCAGCAGCTTAGGGGGAGGATCGGGGGCTTTACCCTACGTGCAGTACTTC. Translation: CASSLGGGSGALPYVQYF.

A single count supports this clonotype. The conserved phenylalanine or tryptophan is not found at the CDR3 terminus, so this likely reflects a read error. It is unclear where the CDR3 begins or ends on the DNA, so no DNA is shown, and the CDR3 is as TCRdb lists it. The CDR3 sequence: CASSSNRNYYEQYL. The gene calls are TRBV11-2 and TRBJ2-7. The germline gives CDR1 SGHAT, CDR2 FQNNGV. The CDR3 is 14 residues long, counting both termini.

The rearrangement joins TRBV13 to TRBJ2-5; D is unresolved. The V end lost 2 bases, the J end lost 5 bases, and 15 bases lay between the germline ends. Germline CDR1 and CDR2: PRHDT and FYEKMQ (reference sequence). The CDR3 runs to 15 residues. The chain's CDR3 is CASSLFGPHGETQYF. The CDR3 DNA reads TGTGCCAGCAGCTTATTTGGCCCTCATGGTGAGACCCAGTACTTC.

Points on this clonotype: Given a much more abundant clone one base away, this may be a read error. The CDR3 reads CASGPGTSGTNTGELFF. For the CDR3, the DNA is TGCGCCAGCGGCCCCGGGACTAGCGGGACGAACACCGGGGAGCTGTTTTTT. V and J are TRBV5-1 and TRBJ2-2; TRBD2 matches 13 bases. Germline V CDR1 and CDR2: SGHRS, YFSETQ. This CDR3 has 17 amino acids. Germline trimming cut 7 bases from V and 0 bases from J; bases unmatched to any gene: 6.

This clonotype was counted a few times. The CDR3 here is CASRTQGPGANVLTF. CDR3 nucleotide sequence: TGTGCCAGCAGGACCCAGGGACCCGGGGCCAACGTCCTGACTTTC. The chain carries TRBV28 and TRBJ2-6; TRBD1 or TRBD2 may be the D gene (5 bases each). The CDR3 contains 15 residues. From germline, CDR1 is MDHEN and CDR2 SYDVKM. Trimming took 6 bases from V and 4 from J, leaving 13 bases between them.

The table lists this clonotype with a count of one. Relative to the germline gene, one junction end is altered; a read error may explain this. The chain is built from TRBV29-1 and TRBJ1-1, with unresolved D. Germline CDR1 reads SQVTM; CDR2 reads ANQGSEA. There are 15 residues in the CDR3. The CDR3, as DNA: TGCAGCGTTGGTGGAGGATGGGGTATGTACACTCAAGCTTTCTTC. Amino acid sequence: CSVGGGWGMYTQAFF.

A note on this clonotype: The final CDR3 position lacks the conserved phenylalanine or tryptophan, pointing to a likely read error. The rearrangement links TRBV5-1 to TRBJ1-5; 7 bases map to TRBD1. V shed 3 bases, J shed 4 bases, and the junction held 10 bases outside the gene matches. This CDR3 comprises 16 residues. Germline values: CDR1 SGHRS, CDR2 YFSETQ. CDR3 nucleotides: TGCGCCAGCAGCTGGGGGGAACAGGGGATAAATCAGCCCCAGCATTCT. Residues: CASSWGEQGINQPQHS.

In this sample, this clonotype turned up a few times. CDR3 in DNA: TGCGCCAGCAGGCTAGCGGGTACCCTCGAAGAGACCCAGTACTTC. Its translation: CASRLAGTLEETQYF. This rearrangement joins TRBV5-1 to TRBJ2-5, with TRBD2 matching over 8 bases. In germline, CDR1 is SGHRS, CDR2 YFSETQ. After removal of 5 bases from V and 3 bases from J, the junction contained 9 bases not matched to a gene. This CDR3 region has 15 residues. The full variable domain, in which reference TRBV5-1 and TRBJ2-5 provide the parts outside the CDR3, is KAGVTQTPRYLIKTRGQQVTLSCSPISGHRSVSWYQQTPGQGLQFLFEYFSETQRNKGNFPGRFSGRQFSNSRSEMNVSTLELGDSALYLCASRLAGTLEETQYFGPGTRLLVL.

As to this clonotype: This is likely a read error, given that the CDR3 carries no conserved phenylalanine or tryptophan at its end. This rearrangement joins TRBV29-1 to TRBJ2-5; TRBD2 matches at 10 bases. The germline CDR1 and CDR2 sequences are SQVTM and ANQGSEA. There are 15 residues in the CDR3. The CDR3 DNA sequence: TGCAGCGTTCGGGCTAGCGGGAGTTGGGCAGAGATCCAGTACTCC. It translates to CSVRASGSWAEIQYS.

Remarks on this clonotype: One end of the junction varies from germline; a read error may be responsible. V gene TRBV12-3 or TRBV12-4 combines with J gene TRBJ2-5; D may be TRBD2 (5 bases). The CDR3 covers 14 residues. The CDR3 coding sequence is TGTCCCTGCAATCCCGCCGGGGTTGAAGAGACCCATTACTTC. This gives the protein CPCNPAGVEETHYF.

This clonotype turned up a few times. Relative to the germline gene, one junction end is altered; a read error may explain this. The chain employs TRBV11-2 and TRBJ2-7; 9 bases map to TRBD1. The germline V gene has CDR1 SGHAT and CDR2 FQNNGV. This CDR3 is 15 amino acids long. The CDR3 region has the DNA TGTGCCATCAGCTTACGATGGACAGGGGATAACGATCAGTACTTC. Amino acid sequence: CAISLRWTGDNDQYF. The full variable domain, completed using reference TRBV11-2 and TRBJ2-7, is EAGVAQSPRYKIIEKRQSVAFWCNPISGHATLYWYQQILGQGPKLLIQFQNNGVVDDSQLPKDRFSAERLKGVDSTLKIQPAKLEDSAVYLCAISLRWTGDNDQYFGPGTRLTVT.

This clonotype showed up just once. Germline and junction disagree at one end, which may indicate a read error. The V gene is TRBV11-2, the J gene TRBJ2-5, with 7 bases identical to TRBD2. This CDR3 has 17 amino acids. Germline CDR1 reads SGHAT; CDR2 reads FQNNGV. The CDR3 protein is CASSLRLAGDSGETQYF. CDR3 in DNA: TGTGCCAGCAGCTTAAGATTAGCGGGTGACTCGGGCGAGACTCAGTACTTC.

This clonotype was recorded at least ten times. This chain joins TRBV10-2 and TRBJ2-5; D remains ambiguous. This CDR3 has 12 amino acids. V was cut by 7 bases and J by 6 bases, with 12 bases left in between. CDR1 is WSHSY, CDR2 SAAADI, per germline. CDR3 amino acids: CASKTSTQTQYF. The CDR3 DNA reads TGCGCCAGCAAGACCAGTACTCAGACCCAGTACTTC.

This chain connects TRBV29-1 to TRBJ2-7; unclear D gene. CDR3 size: 13 residues. V lost 4 bases and J lost 2, with 12 bases in between. CDR1 is SQVTM and CDR2 is ANQGSEA in the germline V gene. The CDR3 protein is CSVVGPPTYEQYF. The CDR3 nucleotides are TGCAGCGTTGTTGGACCCCCCACCTACGAGCAGTACTTC.

This clonotype was detected only a few times. CDR3: CASSLVTGLGLYEQYF. CDR3 nucleotides: TGTGCCAGCAGTTTAGTCACGGGTCTCGGCCTCTACGAGCAGTACTTC. This chain links TRBV12-3 or TRBV12-4 with TRBJ2-7; D gene ambiguous. The CDR3 is made up of 16 amino acids. V lost 1 base, J lost 3 bases, and 16 bases lay in between.

For this clonotype: Lacking the conserved final phenylalanine or tryptophan, this CDR3 likely reflects a read error. No DNA is shown, since the ends of the CDR3 on it are uncertain; the CDR3 is the one TCRdb lists. V is TRBV5-6 and J is TRBJ1-5; no check of the table's D call, TRBD1, against the DNA was made. The CDR3 length is 16 residues, termini included. Germline CDR1 and CDR2: SGHDT and YYEEEE. The CDR3 loop is CASSFGTLTGNQPQDY.

Points on this clonotype: The junction shows a germline mismatch at one end, possibly a read error. The rearrangement joins TRBV29-1 to TRBJ1-5, with D perhaps matching TRBD1 (5 bases). CDR3 size: 13 residues. Per germline, CDR1 SQVTM and CDR2 ANQGSEA. CDR3 DNA sequence: TGCAGCGCCGGAAGGGGAGTGAATCAGTCCCAGCATTTT. It yields the protein CSAGRGVNQSQHF.

About this clonotype: A read error may account for a junction end that differs from germline. The rearrangement uses TRBV7-8 and TRBJ2-4; no reliable D call. The CDR3 covers 17 residues. In germline, CDR1 is SGHVS, CDR2 FQNEAQ. For the CDR3, the DNA is TGTGCCAGCAGCCCCCTTTCCGGCGGATTAGCCAAAAATATTCAGTACTTC. Translated: CASSPLSGGLAKNIQYF.

CDR3 protein: CASSLVGVIGSSQPQYF. The CDR3 region has the DNA TGTGCCAGCAGCTTAGTAGGGGTAATAGGGAGCAGTCAGCCCCAGTATTTT. The rearrangement uses TRBV11-2 and TRBJ1-5; either TRBD1 or TRBD2 may supply D (5 bases each). The DNA end is more similar to TRBJ2-3, so the J call may be wrong. The CDR3 runs 17 residues. CDR1 and CDR2 from the germline V gene are SGHAT and FQNNGV.

Note on this clonotype: This CDR3 fails to terminate in the conserved phenylalanine or tryptophan, so it likely reflects a read error. The V and J genes are TRBV29-1 and TRBJ2-2; D perhaps matches TRBD2 (6 bases). Germline lookup yields CDR1 SQVTM and CDR2 ANQGSEA. The CDR3 contains 15 residues. The CDR3 DNA sequence: TGCAGTGTTGCGGGGAGTGTAGGGCGAACCGGGGAGCTGTTTATT. Translating it yields CSVAGSVGRTGELFI.

On this clonotype itself: The conserved phenylalanine or tryptophan is not found at the CDR3 terminus, so this likely reflects a read error. This chain connects TRBV6-1 to TRBJ2-5, with 7 bases that match TRBD2. The CDR3 extends over 14 amino acids. Germline V gene sequence: CDR1 MNHNS, CDR2 SASEGT. The CDR3: CASSYGLVQETQYI. For the CDR3, the DNA is TGTGCTAGCAGTTATGGACTAGTCCAAGAGACCCAGTACATC.

J is TRBJ1-1 and V is TRBV7-9; 9 bases map to TRBD1. This CDR3 contains 16 residues. The germline V gene encodes CDR1 SEHNR and CDR2 FQNEAQ (reference sequence). CDR3 region: CISSPPTGGASTEAFF. CDR3 nucleotide sequence: TGTATCAGCAGCCCCCCTACAGGGGGCGCGAGCACTGAAGCTTTCTTT. Based on the CDR3 plus reference TRBV7-9 and TRBJ1-1, the full variable domain is DTGVSQNPRHKITKRGQNVTFRCDPISEHNRLYWYRQTLGQGPEFLTYFQNEAQLEKSRLLSDRFSAERPKGSFSTLEIQRTEQGDSAMYLCISSPPTGGASTEAFFGQGTRLTVV.